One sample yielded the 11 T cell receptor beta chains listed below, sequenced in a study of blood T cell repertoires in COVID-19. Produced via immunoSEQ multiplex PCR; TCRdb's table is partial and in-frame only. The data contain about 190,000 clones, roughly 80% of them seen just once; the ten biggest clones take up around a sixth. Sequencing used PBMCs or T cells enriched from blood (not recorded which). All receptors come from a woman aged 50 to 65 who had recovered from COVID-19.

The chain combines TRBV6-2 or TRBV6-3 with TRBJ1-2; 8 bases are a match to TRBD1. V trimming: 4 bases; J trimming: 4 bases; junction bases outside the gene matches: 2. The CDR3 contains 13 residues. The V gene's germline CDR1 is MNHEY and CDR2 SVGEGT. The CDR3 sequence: CASSSGGGYGYTF. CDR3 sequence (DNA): TGTGCCAGCAGTTCAGGGGGCGGCTATGGCTACACCTTC.

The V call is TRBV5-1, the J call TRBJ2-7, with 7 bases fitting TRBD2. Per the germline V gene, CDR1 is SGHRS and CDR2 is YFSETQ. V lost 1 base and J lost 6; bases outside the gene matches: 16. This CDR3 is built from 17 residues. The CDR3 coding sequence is TGCGCCAGCAGCTTGTCCCCGGGGAGCGGGAAAATAGGCGAGCAGTACTTC. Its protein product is CASSLSPGSGKIGEQYF. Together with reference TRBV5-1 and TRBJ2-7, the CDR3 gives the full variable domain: KAGVTQTPRYLIKTRGQQVTLSCSPISGHRSVSWYQQTPGQGLQFLFEYFSETQRNKGNFPGRFSGRQFSNSRSEMNVSTLELGDSALYLCASSLSPGSGKIGEQYFGPGTRLTVT.

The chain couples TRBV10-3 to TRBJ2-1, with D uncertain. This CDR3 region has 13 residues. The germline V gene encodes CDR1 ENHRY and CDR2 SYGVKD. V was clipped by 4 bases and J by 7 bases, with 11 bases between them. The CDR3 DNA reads TGTGCCATCAGTGCTTTAGATTTGAATGAGCAGTTCTTC. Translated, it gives CAISALDLNEQFF.

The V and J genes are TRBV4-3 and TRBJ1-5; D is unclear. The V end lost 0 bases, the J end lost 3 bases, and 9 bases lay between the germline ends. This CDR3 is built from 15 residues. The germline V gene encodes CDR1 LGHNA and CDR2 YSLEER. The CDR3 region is CASSQEVGVNQPQHF. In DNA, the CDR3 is TGCGCCAGCAGCCAAGAGGTGGGAGTCAATCAGCCCCAGCATTTT.

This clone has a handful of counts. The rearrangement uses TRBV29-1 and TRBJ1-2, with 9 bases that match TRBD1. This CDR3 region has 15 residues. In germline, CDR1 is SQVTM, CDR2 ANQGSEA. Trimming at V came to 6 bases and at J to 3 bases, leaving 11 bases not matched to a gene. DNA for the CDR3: TGCAGCGTCGGGGGGACAGGGTTCGATCACTATGGCTACACCTTC. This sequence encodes CSVGGTGFDHYGYTF.

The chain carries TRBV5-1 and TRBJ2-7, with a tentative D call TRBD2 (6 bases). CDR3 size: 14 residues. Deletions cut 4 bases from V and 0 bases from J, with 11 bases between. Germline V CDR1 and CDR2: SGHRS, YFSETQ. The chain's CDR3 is CASSPRLGSYEQYF. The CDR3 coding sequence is TGCGCCAGCAGCCCTAGACTAGGCTCCTACGAGCAGTACTTC.

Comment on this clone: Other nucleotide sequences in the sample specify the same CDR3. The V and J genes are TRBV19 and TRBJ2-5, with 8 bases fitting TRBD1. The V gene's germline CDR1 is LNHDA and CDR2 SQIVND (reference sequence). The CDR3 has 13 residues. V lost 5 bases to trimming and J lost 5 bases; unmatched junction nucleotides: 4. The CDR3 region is CASSVRQGETQYF. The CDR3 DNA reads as TGTGCCAGTAGTGTTCGACAGGGGGAGACCCAGTACTTC.

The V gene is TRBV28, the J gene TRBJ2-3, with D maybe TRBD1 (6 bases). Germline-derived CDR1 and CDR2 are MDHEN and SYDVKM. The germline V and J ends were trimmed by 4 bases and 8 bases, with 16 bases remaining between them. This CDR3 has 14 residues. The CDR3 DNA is TGTGCCAGCAGTTCAACAACAGGGTTTGGTACGCAGTATTTT. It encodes CASSSTTGFGTQYF.

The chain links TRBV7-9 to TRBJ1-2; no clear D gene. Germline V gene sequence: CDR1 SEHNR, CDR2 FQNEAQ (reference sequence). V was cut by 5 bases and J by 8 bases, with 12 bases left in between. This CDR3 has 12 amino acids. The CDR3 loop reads CASSLLILGYTF. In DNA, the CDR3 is TGTGCCAGCAGCCTCCTGATACTGGGCTACACCTTC.

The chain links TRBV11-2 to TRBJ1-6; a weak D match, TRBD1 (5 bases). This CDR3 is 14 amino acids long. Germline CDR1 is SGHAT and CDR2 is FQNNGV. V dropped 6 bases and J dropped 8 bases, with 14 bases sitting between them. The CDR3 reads CASRPAGSDSPLHF. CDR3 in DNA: TGTGCCAGCAGGCCCGCAGGGTCCGATTCACCCCTCCACTTT.

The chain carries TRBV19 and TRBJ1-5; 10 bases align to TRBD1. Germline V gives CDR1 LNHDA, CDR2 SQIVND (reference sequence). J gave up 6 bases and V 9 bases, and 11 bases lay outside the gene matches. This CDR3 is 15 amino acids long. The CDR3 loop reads CASKPGQGSTQPQHF. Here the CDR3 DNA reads TGTGCCAGCAAACCGGGACAGGGGTCAACTCAGCCCCAGCATTTT.